This paragraph reports one TCR beta chain. Its antigen is unknown. No per-base quality is available; no much larger clone lies one base away. Sequencing used an Illumina HiSeq 1500. TCRdb reanalyzed the raw reads on its own, using fastp at Q25 for trimming and MiXCR for clone calling, and kept in-frame beta chains. Under each unique CDR3 protein, matching rows form one entry showing the most common genes and DNA. For this sample there are about 300,000 distinct CDR3 sequences; approximately 8.9% appear just once. Of the sample, around 2.4% falls within the top ten clones. The data derive from a study of T cell repertoires in cytomegalovirus infection (dated by TCRdb to about 2019). Notes on the research overall: Donor HLA type was relevant to the analysis, as public TCR beta signatures indicated carriage of CMV infection together with the matching HLA type.

Here is what the overall study found, with its caveats: In the ex vivo response, HLA-C-restricted CMV-specific TCR beta clonotypes were dominant, and in two of eight donors the single most frequent clonotype came from this HLA-C-restricted group. In both this cohort and an independent roughly 400-donor cohort, the cumulative frequency of public TCR beta family members distinguished carriers of CMV infection plus the relevant HLA type.

Including the terminal cysteine and phenylalanine, the CDR3 comprises 14 residues. Just the 42-base CDR3 DNA is kept, in frame starting at base 1. From a lookup of the germline V gene (reference sequence), CDR1 and CDR2 are DFQATT and SNEGSKA. V loses 0 bases, J loses 2 bases, and the germline ends lie 10 bases apart. This sequence originates from a human donor in good health (CMV status not recorded). Some clones in this sample may be carry-over from other donors' samples. Source material: PBMCs. Recombination joined TRBV20-1 with TRBJ1-1; TRBD1 is possibly the D segment (5 matching bases). CDR3 loop: CSARDGAANTEAFF. In nucleotide form, the sequence is TGCAGTGCTAGAGATGGGGCAGCAAACACTGAAGCTTTCTTT.